These 23 T cell receptor beta chains were all obtained from the same sample, sequenced in a study of cytomegalovirus exposure and HLA in healthy donors. The PCR was carried out with 60 Vbeta primers and 13 Jbeta primers. Libraries were prepared by immunoSEQ multiplex PCR; TCRdb keeps only in-frame clonotypes and omits some of them. Of more than 100,000 clones listed, about 75% were seen once; the top ten hold about 30%. Sequencing used PBMCs. The receptors were sampled from a man between 60 and 75 years old in good health and CMV-seropositive.

V gene TRBV27 combines with J gene TRBJ2-1; perhaps TRBD1 as D (6 bases). Germline loops: CDR1 MNHEY, CDR2 SMNVEV (reference sequence). The CDR3 loop spans 15 amino acids. Trimming cost V 3 bases and J 8 bases, with 17 bases left between them. CDR3 amino acids: CASSFSGAEGDEQFF. The CDR3 bases are TGTGCCAGCAGTTTTTCAGGGGCGGAAGGGGATGAGCAGTTCTTC.

This chain joins TRBV6-1 and TRBJ1-2, with 7 bases identical to TRBD1. CDR3 size: 14 residues. Trimming removed 6 bases from V and 5 bases from J; junction bases left unmatched: 9. Per germline, CDR1 MNHNS and CDR2 SASEGT. In nucleotides, the CDR3 is TGTGCCAGCAGCCTAGACAGGGAGGAGTATGGCTACACCTTC. Translation: CASSLDREEYGYTF.

The chain is built from TRBV19 and TRBJ2-2, with 7 bases fitting TRBD1. Per germline, CDR1 LNHDA and CDR2 SQIVND (reference sequence). V gave up 9 bases and J gave up 5 bases; unmatched junction bases: 12. The CDR3 is made up of 15 amino acids. The CDR3, as DNA: TGTGCCAGCATAAAATTTTCGACAGGGACCGGGGAGCTGTTTTTT. Translation gives CASIKFSTGTGELFF.

The rearrangement joins TRBV2 to TRBJ1-4, with a tentative D call TRBD1 (6 bases). Germline V gene data show CDR1 as SNHLY and CDR2 as FYNNEI. Trimming pared 7 bases from V and 0 bases from J, leaving 12 bases between. The CDR3 length is 15 residues. The CDR3 loop is CASIKDRATNEKLFF. As DNA, the CDR3 is TGTGCCAGCATAAAGGACAGAGCAACTAATGAAAAACTGTTTTTT.

The chain links TRBV7-9 to TRBJ2-1, with 11 bases fitting TRBD2. Germline trimming cut 0 bases from V and 7 bases from J; bases unmatched to any gene: 2. The germline gives CDR1 SEHNR, CDR2 FQNEAQ (reference sequence). CDR3 length equals 15 residues. CDR3 residues: CASSLALAGENEQFF. In DNA form, the CDR3 reads TGTGCCAGCAGCTTAGCACTAGCGGGAGAGAATGAGCAGTTCTTC.

CDR3 coding DNA: TGCGCCAGTATTGGGACAGGGGGCTCCGAGCAGTACTTC. Encoded protein: CASIGTGGSEQYF. This chain links TRBV5-1 with TRBJ2-7; 12 positions agree with TRBD1. There are 13 residues in the CDR3. Germline V lookup: CDR1 SGHRS, CDR2 YFSETQ. V trimming: 8 bases; J trimming: 6 bases; junction bases outside the gene matches: 6.

The CDR3 region is CASSPGLAGTEQYF. The DNA for the CDR3 is TGTGCCAGCAGTCCGGGACTAGCGGGAACCGAGCAGTACTTC. V usage is TRBV28 and J usage is TRBJ2-7; TRBD2 aligns across 13 bases. Trimming at V came to 5 bases and at J to 6 bases, leaving 4 bases not matched to a gene. The length of the CDR3 is 14 residues. CDR1 and CDR2 (germline): MDHEN, SYDVKM.

The chain links TRBV5-4 to TRBJ1-6; 8 bases match TRBD1. The germline V gene encodes CDR1 SGHNT and CDR2 YYREEE (reference sequence). V shed 0 bases and J 9 bases; nucleotides not matched to a gene: 8. CDR3 size: 16 residues. The CDR3, as DNA: TGTGCCAGCAGCTTGGTTGCAGGGGGCTACGGTTCACCCCTCCACTTT. It codes for CASSLVAGGYGSPLHF.

The chain is built from TRBV19 and TRBJ1-2; 9 nucleotides align to TRBD1. V trimming: 3 bases; J trimming: 2 bases; junction bases outside the gene matches: 4. CDR3 length: 15 residues. Germline lookup yields CDR1 LNHDA and CDR2 SQIVND (reference sequence). The CDR3 nucleotides read TGTGCCAGTAGTATCTCCGGGACAGGGAACTATGGCTACACCTTC. Translated, it gives CASSISGTGNYGYTF.

This rearrangement joins TRBV5-1 to TRBJ1-2; 7 bases align to TRBD1. This CDR3 comprises 13 residues. Germline assignment: CDR1 SGHRS and CDR2 YFSETQ. Losses at the gene ends were 7 bases for V and 10 bases for J; bases not matched to a gene: 13. CDR3 sequence: CASRQGVEAVYTF. The CDR3 nucleotides are TGCGCCAGCCGCCAGGGGGTTGAGGCTGTCTACACCTTC.

This clone was seen once. This chain links TRBV18 with TRBJ1-4; 12 bases are shared with TRBD1. Germline trimming cut 3 bases from V and 14 bases from J; bases unmatched to any gene: 13. Looked up from germline, CDR1 is KGHSH and CDR2 is LQKENI. The CDR3 loop spans 16 amino acids. CDR3 DNA sequence: TGTGCCAGCTCACCTACACCGGGACAGGGGGCCGTCGGGCTGTTTTTT. It translates to CASSPTPGQGAVGLFF.

The chain employs TRBV25-1 and TRBJ2-4; D is perhaps TRBD2 (6 bases). The V end lost 8 bases, the J end lost 2 bases, and 10 bases lay between the germline ends. CDR1 and CDR2 (germline): MGHDK, SYGVNS. The CDR3 is 13 amino acids. CDR3 region: CASGGRTKNIQYF. In DNA form, the CDR3 reads TGTGCCAGCGGAGGGCGCACCAAAAACATTCAGTACTTC.

This clone came up a few times. The chain has TRBV7-8 and TRBJ2-5; 7 bases agree with TRBD2. Germline lookup yields CDR1 SGHVS and CDR2 FQNEAQ. V lost 1 base, J lost 2 bases, and 10 bases stayed unmatched. The CDR3 loop spans 17 amino acids. The CDR3 DNA sequence: TGTGCCAGCAGCTTAGGGGGTTGGACGGGGGGTCAAGAGACCCAGTACTTC. Its translation: CASSLGGWTGGQETQYF.

The rearrangement joins TRBV7-3 to TRBJ2-5; no definite D call. CDR1 is SGHTA and CDR2 is FQGTGA in the germline V gene. The CDR3 runs 15 residues. Deletions cut 5 bases from V and 0 bases from J, with 13 bases between. CDR3 region: CASSPRQGYQETQYF. The CDR3 bases are TGTGCCAGCAGCCCCCGACAAGGCTACCAAGAGACCCAGTACTTC.

The chain links TRBV19 to TRBJ1-3; 7 positions agree with TRBD1. Losses at the gene ends were 5 bases for V and 0 bases for J; bases not matched to a gene: 7. The CDR3 consists of 16 residues. The germline V gene has CDR1 LNHDA and CDR2 SQIVND (reference sequence). The CDR3 DNA sequence: TGTGCCAGTAGTCCCGCCGGGACAGCCTCTGGAAACACCATATATTTT. It is translated as CASSPAGTASGNTIYF.

The rearrangement uses TRBV5-1 and TRBJ2-5, with a tentative D call TRBD1 (6 bases). CDR1 and CDR2 (germline): SGHRS, YFSETQ. The CDR3 length is 15 residues. Trimming cost V 5 bases and J 7 bases, with 21 bases left between them. The CDR3 reads CASSSDRPDLGTQYF. Here the CDR3 DNA reads TGCGCCAGCAGTTCGGACAGACCTGACCTAGGGACCCAGTACTTC.

The genes are TRBV6-1 and TRBJ1-4, with 8 bases lining up with TRBD1. CDR1 and CDR2 (germline): MNHNS, SASEGT. The CDR3 extends over 13 amino acids. With V trimmed by 7 bases and J by 13 bases, 11 bases remained unmatched. The CDR3 DNA follows: TGTGCCAGCACCGGCAGGGGGCGCGGGGGACTGTTTTTT. Amino acids: CASTGRGRGGLFF.

The rearrangement links TRBV5-6 to TRBJ1-2; 12 nucleotides line up with TRBD1. Germline loops: CDR1 SGHDT, CDR2 YYEEEE. V lost 4 bases and J lost 7; bases outside the gene matches: 5. The length of the CDR3 is 14 residues. The CDR3, as DNA: TGTGCCAGCAGCCCGGGACAGGGGGCGCGTGGCTACACCTTC. Protein product: CASSPGQGARGYTF.

V usage is TRBV25-1 and J usage is TRBJ2-1; no definite D call. This CDR3 spans 14 amino acids. Germline lookup yields CDR1 MGHDK and CDR2 SYGVNS. The V end was cut by 2 bases, the J end by 4 bases, with 9 bases between. The CDR3 bases are TGTGCCAGCAGTGAACTGGGCCTTTACAATGAGCAGTTCTTC. Protein sequence: CASSELGLYNEQFF.

This chain links TRBV30 with TRBJ1-6; D uncertain. This CDR3 has 13 amino acids. CDR1 is GTSNPN, CDR2 SVGIG, per germline (reference sequence). V gave up 7 bases and J gave up 7 bases, with 14 bases separating them. CDR3 amino acids: CASSGLRNSPLHF. CDR3 DNA sequence: TGTGCCTCCAGCGGGCTGAGGAATTCACCCCTCCACTTT.

As regards this clone: The sample carries other DNA sequences with the same CDR3. V and J are TRBV7-9 and TRBJ1-5, with 7 bases lining up with TRBD1. The V and J ends lost 1 base and 4 bases, in that order; junction bases with no gene match: 1. Germline V CDR1 and CDR2: SEHNR, FQNEAQ (reference sequence). The CDR3 length is 14 residues. This CDR3 is CASSLGTGNQPQHF. CDR3 bases: TGTGCCAGCAGCTTAGGGACAGGTAATCAGCCCCAGCATTTT.

This clone came up once. The gene calls are TRBV5-1 and TRBJ2-7, with D possibly being TRBD1 (6 bases). Trimming left V 4 bases short and J 1 base short, with 15 bases between. Germline V gene lookup returns CDR1 SGHRS and CDR2 YFSETQ. The CDR3 has 15 amino acids. CDR3 bases: TGCGCCAGCAGCAGTACAGGGTTAAGATCCTACGAGCAGTACTTC. Translation gives CASSSTGLRSYEQYF.

The V gene is TRBV10-3, the J gene TRBJ1-3; possible D gene TRBD1, 6 bases. CDR1 ENHRY and CDR2 SYGVKD come from the germline V gene. Trimming left V 8 bases short and J 2 bases short, with 13 bases between. The CDR3 consists of 14 residues. The CDR3 coding sequence is TGTGCCATCGGTCAGGGGTTGCCTGGAAACACCATATATTTT. This sequence encodes CAIGQGLPGNTIYF.